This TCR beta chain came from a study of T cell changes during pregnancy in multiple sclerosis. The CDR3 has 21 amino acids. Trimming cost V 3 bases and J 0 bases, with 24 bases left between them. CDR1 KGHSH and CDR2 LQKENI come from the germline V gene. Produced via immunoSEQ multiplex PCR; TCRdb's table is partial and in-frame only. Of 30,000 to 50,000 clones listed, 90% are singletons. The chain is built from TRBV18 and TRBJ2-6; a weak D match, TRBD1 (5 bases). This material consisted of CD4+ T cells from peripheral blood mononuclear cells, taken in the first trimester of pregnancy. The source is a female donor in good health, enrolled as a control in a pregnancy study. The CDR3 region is CASSPRLLGVASLSGANVLTF. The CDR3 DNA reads TGTGCCAGCTCACCGCGATTGTTAGGGGTTGCCTCCCTCTCTGGGGCCAACGTCCTGACTTTC.